This T cell receptor (beta chain) stems from a study of immune heterogeneity within non-small cell lung tumors. Study-wide context: With respect to histology, the tumors encompassed several squamous cell carcinomas, fewer than 11 non-squamous carcinomas and 1 not otherwise specified.

Overall study results and limits: T-cell clonality in a given local region correlated moderately yet significantly with the local tumor mutational burden (R roughly 0.31).

A first 10-cycle multiplex round used 32 V-gene and 13 J-gene primers on TCR beta CDR3. TCRdb re-derived calls from the multiplex PCR reads in MiXCR, one entry per CDR3 protein. Found here are roughly 3,300 distinct CDR3 sequences, about 22% of them singletons; the top ten hold about 17%. In its sample, this clonotype is medium-sized. Its matching antigen is unknown. Samples each supplied 450 to 650 ng of bulk tumor genomic DNA as template. Several biopsies were collected from each primary tumor during surgery. They were spaced as far apart as possible within the tumor mass. Patients had untreated, newly diagnosed non-small cell lung cancer and underwent curative surgery. Germline loops: CDR1 LNHNV, CDR2 YYDKDF (reference sequence). V was clipped by 0 bases and J by 7 bases; unmatched bases: 5. This CDR3 spans 15 amino acids.

Sequencing input: lung tumor tissue. This sequence was found in a man aged 60 to 69 with non-small cell lung cancer. V usage is TRBV15 and J usage is TRBJ2-1; TRBD2 matches 8 bases. This CDR3 is CATSRDRAGDNEQFF. Written as DNA, the CDR3 is TGTGCCACCAGCAGAGATCGAGCGGGAGATAATGAGCAGTTCTTC.